The clone carrying this T cell receptor (beta chain) appeared a single time. In this CDR3 the conserved last residue, phenylalanine or tryptophan, is missing, so a read error is likely. This entry belongs to a study of T cells after yellow fever vaccination. Germline CDR1 MNHEY, CDR2 SMNVEV (reference sequence). The V and J ends lost 6 bases and 6 bases, in that order; junction bases with no gene match: 8. The CDR3 length is 14 residues. TCRdb reprocessed the 5' RACE reads via MiXCR and lists one record per CDR3 protein. Found here are about 350,000 distinct CDR3 sequences, around 10% of them singletons; the top ten hold 18%.

Sequenced here: PBMCs, sampled on the day of the first yellow fever vaccination. The sequence was obtained from a man aged 18 to 30 who received the YFV17D yellow fever vaccine. This sequence joins TRBV27 and TRBJ1-2; 9 bases are a match to TRBD1. The chain's CDR3 is CASSRKGTGNGYTL. The CDR3 DNA is TGTGCCAGCAGCCGAAAGGGGACAGGGAATGGCTACACCCTC.